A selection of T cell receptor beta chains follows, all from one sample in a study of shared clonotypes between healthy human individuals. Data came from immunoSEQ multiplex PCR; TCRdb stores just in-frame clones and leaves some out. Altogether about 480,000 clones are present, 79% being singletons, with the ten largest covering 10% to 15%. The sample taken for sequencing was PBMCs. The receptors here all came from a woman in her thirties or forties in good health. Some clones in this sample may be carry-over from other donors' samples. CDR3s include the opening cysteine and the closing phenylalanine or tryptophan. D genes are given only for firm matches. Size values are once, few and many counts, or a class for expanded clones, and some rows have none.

CDR3nt: TGTGCCAGCAGCTTGTGGGGGGGTGGTCAGCCCCAGCATTTT; CDR3aa: CASSLWGGGQPQHF; j_gene: TRBJ1-5; abundance: .; v_gene: TRBV5-5; len: 14; d_gene: .
CDR3nt: TGTGCCAGCAGCCGACTTTCTGGGGCCAACGTCCTGACTTTC; CDR3aa: CASSRLSGANVLTF; j_gene: TRBJ2-6; abundance: many; v_gene: TRBV6-5; len: 14; d_gene: .
CDR3nt: TGTGCCAGCAGCGTTTCAGGAACCGGAGCCTACGAGCAGTACTTC; CDR3aa: CASSVSGTGAYEQYF; j_gene: TRBJ2-7; abundance: .; v_gene: TRBV9; len: 15; d_gene: .
CDR3nt: TGCAGCGTTGAAGATATCGAGGAGCAGTACTTC; CDR3aa: CSVEDIEEQYF; j_gene: TRBJ2-7; abundance: .; v_gene: TRBV29-1; len: 11; d_gene: .
CDR3nt: TGTGCCACCAGCGGAAGGACAGGGGGACGGTATGGCTACACCTTC; CDR3aa: CATSGRTGGRYGYTF; j_gene: TRBJ1-2; abundance: .; v_gene: TRBV15; len: 15; d_gene: TRBD1
CDR3nt: TGTGCCAGCAGTGCCGCGACAGGGTTCAGCGAGCAGTACTTC; CDR3aa: CASSAATGFSEQYF; j_gene: TRBJ2-7; abundance: .; v_gene: TRBV2; len: 14; d_gene: TRBD1
CDR3nt: TGTGCCAGCCGCCGCTCCGGGACAGGGGACGCCTATGGCTACACCTTC; CDR3aa: CASRRSGTGDAYGYTF; j_gene: TRBJ1-2; abundance: .; v_gene: TRBV5-6; len: 16; d_gene: TRBD1
CDR3nt: TGTGCCACCAGCAGAGATTCCGCAGGGTCAGGGGCAGATACGCAGTATTTT; CDR3aa: CATSRDSAGSGADTQYF; j_gene: TRBJ2-3; abundance: once; v_gene: TRBV15; len: 17; d_gene: .
CDR3nt: TGTGCCAGCAGTGAAAGGTCGCCTCCGGGGGAGCAGTACTTC; CDR3aa: CASSERSPPGEQYF; j_gene: TRBJ2-7; abundance: few; v_gene: TRBV2; len: 14; d_gene: .
CDR3nt: TGTGGCAGCAGCTTGGACAGGGGGCTCTATGGCTACACCTTC; CDR3aa: CGSSLDRGLYGYTF; j_gene: TRBJ1-2; abundance: .; v_gene: TRBV5-4; len: 14; d_gene: TRBD1
CDR3nt: TGTGCCTGGACCGGGACAGGGGTTTACGAGCAGTACTTC; CDR3aa: CAWTGTGVYEQYF; j_gene: TRBJ2-7; abundance: .; v_gene: TRBV30; len: 13; d_gene: TRBD1